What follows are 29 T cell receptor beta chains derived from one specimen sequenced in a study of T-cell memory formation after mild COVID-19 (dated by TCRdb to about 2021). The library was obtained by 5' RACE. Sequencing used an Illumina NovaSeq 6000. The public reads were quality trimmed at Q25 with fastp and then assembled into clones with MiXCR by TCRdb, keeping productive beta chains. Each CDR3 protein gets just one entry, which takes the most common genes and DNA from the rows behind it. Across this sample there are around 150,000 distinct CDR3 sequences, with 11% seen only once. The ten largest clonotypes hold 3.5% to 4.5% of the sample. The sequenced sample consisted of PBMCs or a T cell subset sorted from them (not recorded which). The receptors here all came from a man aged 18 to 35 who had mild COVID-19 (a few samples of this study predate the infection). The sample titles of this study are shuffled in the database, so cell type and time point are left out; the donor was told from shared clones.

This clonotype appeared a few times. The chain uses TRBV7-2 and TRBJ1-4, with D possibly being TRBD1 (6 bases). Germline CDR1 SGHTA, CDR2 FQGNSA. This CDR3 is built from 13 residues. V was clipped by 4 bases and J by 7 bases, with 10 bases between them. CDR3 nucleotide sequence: TGTGCCAGCAGCTCTTACAGGGCTGAAAAACTGTTTTTT. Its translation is CASSSYRAEKLFF.

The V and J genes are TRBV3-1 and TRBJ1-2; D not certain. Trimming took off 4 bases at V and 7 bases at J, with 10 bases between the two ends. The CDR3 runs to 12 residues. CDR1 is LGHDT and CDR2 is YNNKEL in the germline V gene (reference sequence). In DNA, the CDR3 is TGTGCCAGCAGCCCCTACGGCGGTGGCTACACCTTC. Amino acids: CASSPYGGGYTF. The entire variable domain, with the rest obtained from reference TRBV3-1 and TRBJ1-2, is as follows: DTAVSQTPKYLVTQMGNDKSIKCEQNLGHDTMYWYKQDSKKFLKIMFSYNNKELIINETVPNRFSPKSPDKAHLNLHINSLELGDSAVYFCASSPYGGGYTFGSGTRLTVV.

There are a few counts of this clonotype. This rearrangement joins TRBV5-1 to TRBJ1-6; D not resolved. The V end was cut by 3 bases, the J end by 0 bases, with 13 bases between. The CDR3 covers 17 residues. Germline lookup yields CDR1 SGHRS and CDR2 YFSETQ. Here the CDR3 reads CASSSVGISSYNSPLHF. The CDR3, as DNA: TGCGCCAGCAGCTCGGTAGGGATAAGCTCCTATAATTCACCCCTCCACTTT.

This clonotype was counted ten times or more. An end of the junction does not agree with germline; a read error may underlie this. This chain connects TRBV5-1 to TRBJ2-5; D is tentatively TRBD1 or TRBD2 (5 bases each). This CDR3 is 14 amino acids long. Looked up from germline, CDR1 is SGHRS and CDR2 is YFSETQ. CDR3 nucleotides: TGTGCCAGCAGCTTGGGGACGTCGCAAGAGACCCAGTACTTC. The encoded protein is CASSLGTSQETQYF. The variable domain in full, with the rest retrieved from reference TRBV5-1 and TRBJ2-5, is KAGVTQTPRYLIKTRGQQVTLSCSPISGHRSVSWYQQTPGQGLQFLFEYFSETQRNKGNFPGRFSGRQFSNSRSEMNVSTLELGDSALYLCASSLGTSQETQYFGPGTRLLVL.

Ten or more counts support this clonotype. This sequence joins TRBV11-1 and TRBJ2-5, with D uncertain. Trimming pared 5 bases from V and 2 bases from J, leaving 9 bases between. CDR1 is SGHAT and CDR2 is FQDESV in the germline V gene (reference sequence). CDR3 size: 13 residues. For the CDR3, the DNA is TGTGCCAGCAGCAAGAGACAACAAGAGACCCAGTACTTC. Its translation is CASSKRQQETQYF.

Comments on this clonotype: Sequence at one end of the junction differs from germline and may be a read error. CDR3 coding DNA: TGTGCCAGCAGCTTGCAGGGAGCCTACGGGCAGTACTTC. Its translation: CASSLQGAYGQYF. V and J are TRBV5-6 and TRBJ2-7; the D gene could be TRBD1 or TRBD2 (5 bases each). The CDR3 loop spans 13 amino acids. Per the germline V gene, CDR1 is SGHDT and CDR2 is YYEEEE.

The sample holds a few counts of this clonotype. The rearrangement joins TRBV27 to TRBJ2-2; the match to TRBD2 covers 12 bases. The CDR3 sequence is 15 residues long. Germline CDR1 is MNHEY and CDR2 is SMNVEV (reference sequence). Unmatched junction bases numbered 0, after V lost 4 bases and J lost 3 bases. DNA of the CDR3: TGTGCCAGCAGTTGGACTAGCGGGGACACCGGGGAGCTGTTTTTT. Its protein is CASSWTSGDTGELFF.

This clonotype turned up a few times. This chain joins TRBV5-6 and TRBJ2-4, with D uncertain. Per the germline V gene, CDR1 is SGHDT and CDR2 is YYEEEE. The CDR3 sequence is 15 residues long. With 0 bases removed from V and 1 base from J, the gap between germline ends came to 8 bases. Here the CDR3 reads CASSLGGWAKNIQYF. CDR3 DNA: TGTGCCAGCAGCTTGGGGGGTTGGGCCAAAAACATTCAGTACTTC.

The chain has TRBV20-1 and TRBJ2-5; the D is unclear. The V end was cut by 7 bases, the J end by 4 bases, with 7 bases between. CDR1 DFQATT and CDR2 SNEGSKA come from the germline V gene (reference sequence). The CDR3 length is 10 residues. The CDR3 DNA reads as TGCAGTGTGTTTAGAGAGACCCAGTACTTC. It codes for CSVFRETQYF.

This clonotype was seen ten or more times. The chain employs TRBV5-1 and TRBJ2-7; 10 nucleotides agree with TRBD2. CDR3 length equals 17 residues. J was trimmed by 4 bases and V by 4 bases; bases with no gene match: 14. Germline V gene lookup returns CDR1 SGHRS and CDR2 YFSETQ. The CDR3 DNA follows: TGCGCCAGCAGCCAAGGACTAGCGGCCCTAACCGGGTACGAGCAGTACTTC. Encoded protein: CASSQGLAALTGYEQYF.

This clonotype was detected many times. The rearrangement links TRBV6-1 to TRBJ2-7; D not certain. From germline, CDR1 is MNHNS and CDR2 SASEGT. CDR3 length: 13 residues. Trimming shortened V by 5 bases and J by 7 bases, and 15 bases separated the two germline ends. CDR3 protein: CASSHPQWLEQYV. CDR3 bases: TGTGCCAGCAGTCACCCTCAGTGGTTGGAGCAGTACGTC.

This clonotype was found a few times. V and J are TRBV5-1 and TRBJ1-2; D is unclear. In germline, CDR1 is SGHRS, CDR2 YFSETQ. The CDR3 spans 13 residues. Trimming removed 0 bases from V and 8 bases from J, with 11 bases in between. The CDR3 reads CASSLGVSGGYTF. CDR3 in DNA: TGCGCCAGCAGCTTGGGTGTCTCGGGGGGCTACACCTTC.

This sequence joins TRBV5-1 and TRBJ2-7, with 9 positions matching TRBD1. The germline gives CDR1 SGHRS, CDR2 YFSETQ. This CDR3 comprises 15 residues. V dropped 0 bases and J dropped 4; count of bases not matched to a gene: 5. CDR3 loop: CASSLAYRGRYEQYF. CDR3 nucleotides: TGCGCCAGCAGCTTGGCTTACAGGGGGCGATACGAGCAGTACTTC.

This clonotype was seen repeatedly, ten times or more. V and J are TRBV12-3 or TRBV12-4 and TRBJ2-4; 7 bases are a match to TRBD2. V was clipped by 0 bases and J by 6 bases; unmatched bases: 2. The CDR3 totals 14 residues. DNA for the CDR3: TGTGCCAGCAGTTTAGCCAGGGAGGGAAACATTCAGTACTTC. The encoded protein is CASSLAREGNIQYF.

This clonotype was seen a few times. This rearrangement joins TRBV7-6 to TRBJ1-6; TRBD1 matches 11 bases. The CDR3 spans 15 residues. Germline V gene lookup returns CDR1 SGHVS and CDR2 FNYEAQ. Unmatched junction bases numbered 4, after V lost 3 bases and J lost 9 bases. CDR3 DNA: TGTGCCAGCAGCTTGGGGACAGGGGGAGGTTCACCCCTCCACTTT. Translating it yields CASSLGTGGGSPLHF.

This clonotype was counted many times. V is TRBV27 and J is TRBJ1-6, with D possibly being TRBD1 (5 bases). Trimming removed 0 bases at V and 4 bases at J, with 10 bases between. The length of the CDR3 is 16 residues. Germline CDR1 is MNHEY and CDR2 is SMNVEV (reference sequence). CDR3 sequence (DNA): TGTGCCAGCAGTTTATCCCCAGGGTGGTATAATTCACCCCTCCACTTT. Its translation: CASSLSPGWYNSPLHF.

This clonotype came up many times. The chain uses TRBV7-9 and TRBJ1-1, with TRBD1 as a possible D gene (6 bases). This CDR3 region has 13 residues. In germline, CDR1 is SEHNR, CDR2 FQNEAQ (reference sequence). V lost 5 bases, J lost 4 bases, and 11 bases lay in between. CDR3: CASSGTGTTEAFF. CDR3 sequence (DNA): TGTGCCAGCAGCGGAACAGGGACCACTGAAGCTTTCTTT.

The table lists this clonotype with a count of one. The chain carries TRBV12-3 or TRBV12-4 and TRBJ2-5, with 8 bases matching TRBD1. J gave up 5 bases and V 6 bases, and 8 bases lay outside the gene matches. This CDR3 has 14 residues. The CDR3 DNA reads TGTGCCAGCAGCTTCGGGACAGGCGACGAGACCCAGTACTTC. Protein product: CASSFGTGDETQYF.

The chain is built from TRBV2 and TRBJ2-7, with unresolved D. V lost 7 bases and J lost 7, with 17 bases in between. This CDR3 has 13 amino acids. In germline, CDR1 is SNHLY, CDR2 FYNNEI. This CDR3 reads CASKSQVSNEQYF. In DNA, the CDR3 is TGTGCCAGCAAGTCCCAGGTGTCTAATGAGCAGTACTTC.

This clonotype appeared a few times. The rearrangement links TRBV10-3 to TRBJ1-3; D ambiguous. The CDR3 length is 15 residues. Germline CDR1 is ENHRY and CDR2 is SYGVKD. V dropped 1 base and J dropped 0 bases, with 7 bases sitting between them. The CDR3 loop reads CAISEWLASGNTIYF. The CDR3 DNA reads TGTGCCATCAGTGAGTGGTTAGCCTCTGGAAACACCATATATTTT.

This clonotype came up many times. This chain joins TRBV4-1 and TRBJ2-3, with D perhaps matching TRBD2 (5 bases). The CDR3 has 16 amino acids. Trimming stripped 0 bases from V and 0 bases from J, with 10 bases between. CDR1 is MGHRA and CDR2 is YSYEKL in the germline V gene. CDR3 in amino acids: CASSQEGGPSTDTQYF. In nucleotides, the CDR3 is TGCGCCAGCAGCCAAGAAGGAGGCCCGAGCACAGATACGCAGTATTTT.

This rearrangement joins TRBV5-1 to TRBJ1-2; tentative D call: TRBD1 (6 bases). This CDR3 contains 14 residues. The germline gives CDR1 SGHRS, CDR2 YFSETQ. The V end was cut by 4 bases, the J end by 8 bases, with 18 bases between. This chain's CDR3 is CASSVGSRGGGYTF. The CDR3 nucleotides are TGCGCCAGCAGCGTAGGATCCAGGGGTGGCGGCTACACCTTC.

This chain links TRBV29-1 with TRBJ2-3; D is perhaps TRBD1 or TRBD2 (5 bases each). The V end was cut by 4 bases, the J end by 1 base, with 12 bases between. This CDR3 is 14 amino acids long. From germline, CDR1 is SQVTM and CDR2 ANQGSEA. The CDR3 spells CSVGRGRGTDTQYF. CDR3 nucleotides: TGCAGCGTTGGACGGGGCAGGGGCACAGATACGCAGTATTTT.

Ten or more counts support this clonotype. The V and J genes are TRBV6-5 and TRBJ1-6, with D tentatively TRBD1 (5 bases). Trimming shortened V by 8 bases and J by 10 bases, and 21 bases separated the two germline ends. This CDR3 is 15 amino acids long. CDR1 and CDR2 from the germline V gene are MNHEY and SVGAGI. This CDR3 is CASGMDTTPASPLHF. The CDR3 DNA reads TGTGCCAGCGGGATGGACACAACACCCGCATCACCCCTCCACTTT.

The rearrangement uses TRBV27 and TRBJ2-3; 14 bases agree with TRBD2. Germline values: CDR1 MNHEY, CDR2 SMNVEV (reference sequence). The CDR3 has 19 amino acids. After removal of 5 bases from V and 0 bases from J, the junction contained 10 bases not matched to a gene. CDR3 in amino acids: CASSHRGTSGGASTDTQYF. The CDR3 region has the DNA TGTGCCAGCAGTCACCGCGGGACTAGCGGGGGTGCGAGCACAGATACGCAGTATTTT.

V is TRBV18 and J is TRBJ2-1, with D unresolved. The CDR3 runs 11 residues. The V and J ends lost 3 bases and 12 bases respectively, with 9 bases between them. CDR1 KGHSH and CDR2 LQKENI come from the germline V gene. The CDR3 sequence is CASSPLRVQFF. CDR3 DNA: TGTGCCAGCTCACCCCTTCGGGTGCAGTTCTTC.

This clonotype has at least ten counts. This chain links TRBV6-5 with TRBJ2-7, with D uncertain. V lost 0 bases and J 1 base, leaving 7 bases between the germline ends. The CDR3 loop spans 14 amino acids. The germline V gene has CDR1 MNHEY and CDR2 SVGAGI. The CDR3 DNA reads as TGTGCCAGCAGTTACTCGGTGGCTTCCTACGAGCAGTACTTC. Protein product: CASSYSVASYEQYF.

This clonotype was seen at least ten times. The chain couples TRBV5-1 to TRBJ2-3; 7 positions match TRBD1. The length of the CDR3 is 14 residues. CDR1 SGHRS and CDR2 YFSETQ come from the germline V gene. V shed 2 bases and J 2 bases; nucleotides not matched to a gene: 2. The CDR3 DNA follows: TGCGCCAGCAGCTTTGGACAGGACACAGATACGCAGTATTTT. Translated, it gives CASSFGQDTDTQYF.

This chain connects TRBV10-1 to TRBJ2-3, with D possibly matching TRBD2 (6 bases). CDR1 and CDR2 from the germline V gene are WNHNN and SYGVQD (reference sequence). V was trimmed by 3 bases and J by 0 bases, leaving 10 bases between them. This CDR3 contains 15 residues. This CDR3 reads CASSELGTSTDTQYF. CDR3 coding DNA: TGCGCCAGCAGTGAATTGGGGACTAGCACAGATACGCAGTATTTT.